This is a list of T cell receptor beta chains from one sample in a study of blood T cell repertoires in COVID-19. Here immunoSEQ multiplex PCR was the method, and the copy in TCRdb shows in-frame clones only, minus some. The sample yields about 240,000 clones, approximately 90% seen once. The material sequenced was PBMCs or T cells enriched from blood (not recorded which). The receptors were gathered from a woman aged 25 to 39 who had recovered from COVID-19. CDR3s include the opening cysteine and the closing phenylalanine or tryptophan. D genes are given only for firm matches. Some rows have no size entry. The others give once, few or many, or a class for an expanded clone.

TRBJ2-5,.,TRBD1,TRBV2,CASNKALMRTGVGETQYF,TGTGCCAGCAATAAGGCCCTGATGCGGACAGGGGTCGGAGAGACCCAGTACTTC
TRBJ2-1,.,TRBD2,TRBV7-2,CASSLEATSGSTEQFF,TGTGCCAGCAGCTTAGAGGCGACTAGCGGGAGCACTGAGCAGTTCTTC
TRBJ1-3,.,TRBD1,TRBV6-6,CASSPGTGYGNTIYF,TGTGCCAGCAGCCCCGGGACAGGGTACGGAAACACCATATATTTT
TRBJ1-2,.,TRBD1,TRBV4-3,CASSHRLSGGGYTF,TGCGCCAGCAGCCACCGACTTTCAGGGGGCGGCTACACCTTC
TRBJ2-2,.,TRBD2,TRBV5-4,CASSFGLAGEAGELFF,TGTGCCAGCAGCTTTGGACTAGCGGGAGAGGCCGGGGAGCTGTTTTTT
TRBJ2-5,.,.,TRBV7-9,CASSSRGETGRAQYF,TGTGCCAGCAGCAGTAGAGGGGAAACAGGGAGGGCCCAGTACTTC
TRBJ2-5,.,.,TRBV5-4,CASSLPDSQETQYF,TGTGCCAGCAGCCTCCCGGACTCCCAAGAGACCCAGTACTTC
TRBJ2-7,.,.,TRBV5-6,CASSQATTAYEQYF,TGTGCCAGCAGCCAAGCGACGACAGCCTACGAGCAGTACTTC
TRBJ2-1,.,TRBD2,TRBV30,CAWGASSGHNEQFF,TGTGCCTGGGGAGCATCTAGCGGTCACAATGAGCAGTTCTTC
TRBJ2-1,.,TRBD2,TRBV9,CASSVEGSGSPYNEQFF,TGTGCCAGCAGCGTAGAAGGTAGCGGGAGCCCCTACAATGAGCAGTTCTTC
TRBJ1-1,.,.,TRBV29-1,CSAEGGAEAFF,TGCAGCGCCGAGGGGGGGGCGGAAGCTTTCTTT
TRBJ1-1,.,.,TRBV7-9,CASSLGARNTEAFF,TGTGCCAGCAGCTTAGGGGCACGGAACACTGAAGCTTTCTTT
TRBJ1-6,.,TRBD1,TRBV19,CASSPGTGYSPLHF,TGTGCCAGTAGCCCCGGGACAGGCTATTCACCCCTCCACTTT
TRBJ2-7,.,.,TRBV9,CASSSPPNDEQYF,TGTGCCAGCAGCTCCCCCCCTAACGACGAGCAGTACTTC
TRBJ1-1,.,TRBD1,TRBV28,CASSVGQGSKAFF,TGTGCCAGCAGTGTGGGACAGGGGAGTAAGGCTTTCTTT
TRBJ1-2,.,.,TRBV5-1,CASSPRTDANYGYTF,TGCGCCAGCAGCCCCAGGACAGATGCTAACTATGGCTACACCTTC
TRBJ2-1,.,TRBD1,TRBV5-6,CASSPIGQGDWDEQFF,TGTGCCAGCAGCCCCATAGGACAGGGGGATTGGGATGAGCAGTTCTTC
TRBJ2-7,.,.,TRBV7-6,CASSLADRNSYEQYF,TGTGCCAGCAGCTTAGCGGACAGAAACTCCTACGAGCAGTACTTC
TRBJ2-1,.,TRBD2,TRBV7-6,CASSSLAGGYNEQFF,TGTGCCAGCAGCTCCCTAGCGGGAGGGTACAATGAGCAGTTCTTC
TRBJ1-4,.,.,TRBV28,CASTASRRDKTNEKLFF,TGTGCCAGCACCGCAAGTAGGCGGGATAAAACTAATGAAAAACTGTTTTTT
TRBJ2-7,.,.,TRBV27,CASSPPVGEQYF,TGTGCCAGCAGTCCGCCGGTTGGCGAGCAGTACTTC
TRBJ1-6,.,.,TRBV3-1/TRBV3-2,CASSPGTRGNSPLHF,TGTGCCAGCAGCCCAGGTACACGGGGTAATTCACCCCTCCACTTT
TRBJ2-2,.,TRBD1,TRBV19,CASSALGQGTRELFF,TGTGCCAGTAGTGCTTTGGGACAGGGGACCCGGGAGCTGTTTTTT
TRBJ2-3,.,TRBD2,TRBV7-8,CASSMLAGEGADTQYF,TGTGCCAGCAGCATGCTAGCGGGAGAGGGGGCAGATACGCAGTATTTT
TRBJ1-2,.,.,TRBV6-4,CASSEGASANYGYTF,TGTGCCAGCAGTGAGGGGGCGTCCGCTAACTATGGCTACACCTTC
TRBJ1-1,.,.,TRBV27,CASRLSFRGNTEAFF,TGTGCCAGCAGATTATCCTTCAGGGGCAACACTGAAGCTTTCTTT
TRBJ1-2,.,TRBD1,TRBV28,CASSFPGGFDYGYTF,TGTGCCAGCAGTTTCCCAGGGGGCTTTGACTATGGCTACACCTTC
TRBJ1-2,.,TRBD1,TRBV19,CASSIRQGSFYGYTF,TGTGCCAGTAGTATACGACAGGGGAGTTTTTATGGCTACACCTTC
TRBJ1-1,.,TRBD1,TRBV27,CASSLARGRTEAFF,TGTGCCAGCAGTCTAGCCAGGGGGAGGACTGAAGCTTTCTTT
TRBJ2-1,.,TRBD2,TRBV13,CASSRRTSGYNEQFF,TGTGCCAGCAGTCGTCGGACTAGCGGGTACAATGAGCAGTTCTTC
TRBJ2-5,.,.,TRBV5-8,CASSLGGAQYF,TGTGCCAGCAGCTTGGGGGGGGCCCAGTACTTC
TRBJ2-7,.,.,TRBV28,CAVGRYEQYF,TGTGCCGTGGGGCGCTACGAGCAGTACTTC
TRBJ1-3,few,.,TRBV27,CASSLARAGNTIYF,TGTGCCAGCAGCTTGGCCAGGGCGGGAAACACCATATATTTT
TRBJ2-2,.,TRBD1,TRBV5-1,CASSIGQGVTGELFF,TGCGCCAGCAGCATCGGACAGGGAGTGACCGGGGAGCTGTTTTTT
TRBJ2-7,.,TRBD1,TRBV30,CAWSNYRGLSYEQYF,TGTGCCTGGAGTAATTACAGGGGCCTCTCCTACGAGCAGTACTTC
TRBJ1-1,.,.,TRBV19,CASTTHPTPEAFF,TGTGCCAGTACTACGCATCCCACCCCTGAAGCTTTCTTT
TRBJ1-1,.,TRBD1,TRBV19,CASSMLQGASEAFF,TGTGCCAGTAGTATGCTACAGGGGGCTAGTGAAGCTTTCTTT
TRBJ1-2,.,TRBD1,TRBV7-2,CASSFQGAAGYGYTF,TGTGCCAGCAGCTTTCAGGGGGCGGCAGGTTATGGCTACACCTTC
TRBJ1-2,.,.,TRBV28,CASRRAPLNPYGYTF,TGTGCCAGCAGGAGGGCCCCGTTAAACCCTTATGGCTACACCTTC
TRBJ1-4,.,.,TRBV27,CASSLRAREIGTANEKLFF,TGTGCCAGCAGTTTACGGGCCAGGGAAATAGGAACTGCAAATGAAAAACTGTTTTTT
TRBJ1-4,.,TRBD1,TRBV19,CASSVRTGGNEKLFF,TGTGCCAGTAGTGTCCGGACAGGGGGGAATGAAAAACTGTTTTTT
TRBJ1-5,.,.,TRBV15,CATSRYSNQPQHF,TGTGCCACCAGCAGATATAGCAATCAGCCCCAGCATTTT
TRBJ1-6,.,TRBD1,TRBV10-3,CAISELDRGSSPLHF,TGTGCCATCAGTGAGCTTGACAGGGGGAGTTCACCCCTCCACTTT
TRBJ1-5,.,.,TRBV7-2,CASSLGTVNSNQPQHF,TGTGCCAGCAGCTTAGGAACAGTTAATAGCAATCAGCCCCAGCATTTT
TRBJ1-1,.,.,TRBV7-9,CASRSDLGRSEAFF,TGTGCCAGCAGGTCGGATTTGGGGCGATCTGAAGCTTTCTTT
TRBJ1-1,.,.,TRBV30,CAWSTGTIGTEAFF,TGTGCCTGGAGCACCGGGACAATCGGCACTGAAGCTTTCTTT
TRBJ1-1,.,.,TRBV13,CASSLEAGGNTEAFF,TGTGCCAGCAGCCTCGAAGCCGGGGGGAACACTGAAGCTTTCTTT
TRBJ1-1,few,.,TRBV7-3,CASRPPGENTEAFF,TGTGCCAGCAGGCCCCCGGGGGAGAACACTGAAGCTTTCTTT
TRBJ2-7,.,.,TRBV10-3,CAISLGSSYEQYF,TGTGCCATCAGCCTCGGGAGCTCCTACGAGCAGTACTTC
TRBJ1-3,.,.,TRBV18,CASSTMGSFRNTIYF,TGTGCCAGCTCTACGATGGGGAGTTTCCGAAACACCATATATTTT
TRBJ2-1,.,.,TRBV28,CASSTNILPRFNEQFF,TGTGCCAGCAGTACCAATATTCTACCCAGGTTCAATGAGCAGTTCTTC
TRBJ1-2,few,.,TRBV28,CASSLPSVGTLINYGYTF,TGTGCCAGCAGTCTCCCGTCGGTCGGGACTCTTATTAACTATGGCTACACCTTC
TRBJ2-2,.,TRBD1,TRBV5-1,CASSGTANTGELFF,TGCGCCAGCAGCGGGACAGCGAACACCGGGGAGCTGTTTTTT
TRBJ2-7,.,TRBD2,TRBV3-1/TRBV3-2,CASSHGTSGRSYEQYF,TGTGCCAGCAGCCACGGGACTAGCGGGCGCTCCTACGAGCAGTACTTC